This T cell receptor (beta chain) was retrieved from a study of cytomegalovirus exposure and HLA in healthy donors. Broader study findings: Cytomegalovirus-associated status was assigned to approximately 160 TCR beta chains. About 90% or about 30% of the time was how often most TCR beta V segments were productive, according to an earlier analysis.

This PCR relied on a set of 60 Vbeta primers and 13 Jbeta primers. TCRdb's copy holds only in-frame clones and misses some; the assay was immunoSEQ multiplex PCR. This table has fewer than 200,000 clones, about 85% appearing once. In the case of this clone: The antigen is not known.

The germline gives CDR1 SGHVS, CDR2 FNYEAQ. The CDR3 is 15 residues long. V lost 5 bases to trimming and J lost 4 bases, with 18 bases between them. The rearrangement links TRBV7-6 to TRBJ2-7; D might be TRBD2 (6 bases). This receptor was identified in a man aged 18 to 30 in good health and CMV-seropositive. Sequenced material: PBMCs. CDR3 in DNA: TGTGCCAGCAGCCCCGATGGAGGGAAAAGTTACGAGCAGTACTTC. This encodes CASSPDGGKSYEQYF.